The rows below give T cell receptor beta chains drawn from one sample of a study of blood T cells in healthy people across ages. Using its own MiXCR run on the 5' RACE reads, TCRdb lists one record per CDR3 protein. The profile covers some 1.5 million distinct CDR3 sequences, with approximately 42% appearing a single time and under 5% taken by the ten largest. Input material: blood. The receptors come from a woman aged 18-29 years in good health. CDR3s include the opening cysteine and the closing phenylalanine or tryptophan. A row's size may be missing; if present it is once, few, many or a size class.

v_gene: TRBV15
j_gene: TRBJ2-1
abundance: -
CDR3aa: CATSRVRAGKDEQFF

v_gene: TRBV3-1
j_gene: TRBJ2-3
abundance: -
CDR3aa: CASSQVASGMTDTQYF

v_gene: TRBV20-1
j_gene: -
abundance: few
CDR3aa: CSALQGTRNEQYF

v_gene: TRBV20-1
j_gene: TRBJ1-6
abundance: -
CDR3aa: CSANSFWEGYGSPLHF

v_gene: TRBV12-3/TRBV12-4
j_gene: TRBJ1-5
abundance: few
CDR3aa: CASSLASGSNQPQHF

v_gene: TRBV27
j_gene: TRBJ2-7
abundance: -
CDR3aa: CASSFIPTLGYEQYF

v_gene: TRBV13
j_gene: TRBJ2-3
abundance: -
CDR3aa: CASSLDRAGTDTQYF

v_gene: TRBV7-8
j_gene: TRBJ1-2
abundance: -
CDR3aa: CASSRGQGSLKANYGYTF

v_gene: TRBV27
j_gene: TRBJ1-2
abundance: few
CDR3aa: CASSSIRQGDGYTF

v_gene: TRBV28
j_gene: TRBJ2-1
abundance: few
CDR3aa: CASSPLAFSPFF

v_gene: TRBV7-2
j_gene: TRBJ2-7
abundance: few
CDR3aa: CASSSGDRFYEQYF

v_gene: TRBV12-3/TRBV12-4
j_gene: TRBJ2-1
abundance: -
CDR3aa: CATLGETSYNEQFF

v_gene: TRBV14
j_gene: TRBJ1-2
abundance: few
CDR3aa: CASSQGGVNYGYTF

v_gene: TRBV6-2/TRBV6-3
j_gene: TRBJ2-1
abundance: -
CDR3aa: CASSYSLGWVNEQFF

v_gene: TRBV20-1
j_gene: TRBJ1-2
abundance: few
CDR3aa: CSASEGGNGDGYTF

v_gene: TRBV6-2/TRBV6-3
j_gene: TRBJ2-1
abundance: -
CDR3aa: CASSYGQTSYNEQFF

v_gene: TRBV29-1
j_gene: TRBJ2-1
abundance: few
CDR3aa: CSVERAPSAYNEQFF

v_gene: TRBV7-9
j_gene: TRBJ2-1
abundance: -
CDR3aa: CASRQGANGNEQFF

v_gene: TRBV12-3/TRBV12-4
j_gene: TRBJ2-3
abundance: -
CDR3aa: CASSLRGRADAQYF

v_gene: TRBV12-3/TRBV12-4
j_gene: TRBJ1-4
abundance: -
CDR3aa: CASSLTTTGPEDKLFF

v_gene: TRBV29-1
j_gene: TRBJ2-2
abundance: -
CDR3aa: CSTHEGGGNTGELFF

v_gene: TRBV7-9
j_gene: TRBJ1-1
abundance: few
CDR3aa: CASSKPGRKNTEAFF

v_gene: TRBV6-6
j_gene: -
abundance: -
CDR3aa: CASSSIRGNRETQYF

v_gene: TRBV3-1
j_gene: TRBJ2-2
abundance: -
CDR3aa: CASSQVVGELFF

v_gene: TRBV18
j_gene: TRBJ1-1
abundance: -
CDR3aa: CASSLGSGGPTEAFF

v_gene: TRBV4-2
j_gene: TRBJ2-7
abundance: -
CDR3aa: CASSQVRTYEQYF

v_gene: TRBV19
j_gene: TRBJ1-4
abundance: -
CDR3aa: CATAGQGRATNEKLFF

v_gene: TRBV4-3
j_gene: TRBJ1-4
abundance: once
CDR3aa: CASSQDWRTGAYEKLFF